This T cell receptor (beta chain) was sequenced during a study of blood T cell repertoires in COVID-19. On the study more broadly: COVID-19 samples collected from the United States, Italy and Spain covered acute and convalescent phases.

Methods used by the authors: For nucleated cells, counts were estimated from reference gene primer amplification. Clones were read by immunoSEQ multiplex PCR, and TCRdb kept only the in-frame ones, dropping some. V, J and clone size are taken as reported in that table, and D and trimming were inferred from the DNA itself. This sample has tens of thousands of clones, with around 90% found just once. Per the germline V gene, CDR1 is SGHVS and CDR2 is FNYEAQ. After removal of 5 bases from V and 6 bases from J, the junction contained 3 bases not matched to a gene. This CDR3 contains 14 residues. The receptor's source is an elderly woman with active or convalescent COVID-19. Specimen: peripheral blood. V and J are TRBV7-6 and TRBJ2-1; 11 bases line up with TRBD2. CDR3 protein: CASSPGTSGNEQFF. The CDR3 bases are TGTGCCAGCAGCCCCGGGACTAGCGGCAATGAGCAGTTCTTC. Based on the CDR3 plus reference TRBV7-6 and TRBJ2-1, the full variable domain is GAGVSQSPRYKVTKRGQDVALRCDPISGHVSLYWYRQALGQGPEFLTYFNYEAQQDKSGLPNDRFSAERPEGSISTLTIQRTEQRDSAMYRCASSPGTSGNEQFFGPGTRLTVL.